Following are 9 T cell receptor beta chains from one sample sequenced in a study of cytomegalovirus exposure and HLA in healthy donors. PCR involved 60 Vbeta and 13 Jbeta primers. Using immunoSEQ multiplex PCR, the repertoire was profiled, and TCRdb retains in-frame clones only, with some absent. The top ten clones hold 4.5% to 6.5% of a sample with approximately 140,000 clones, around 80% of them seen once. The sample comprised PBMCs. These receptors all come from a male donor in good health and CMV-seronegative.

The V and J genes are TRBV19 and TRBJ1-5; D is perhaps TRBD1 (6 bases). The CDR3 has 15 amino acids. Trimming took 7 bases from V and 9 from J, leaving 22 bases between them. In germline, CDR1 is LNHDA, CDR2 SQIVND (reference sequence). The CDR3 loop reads CASTPRTELSGPQHF. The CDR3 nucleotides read TGTGCCAGTACCCCCCGGACAGAGCTCTCGGGGCCCCAGCATTTT. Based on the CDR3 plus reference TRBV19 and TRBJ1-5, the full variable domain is DGGITQSPKYLFRKEGQNVTLSCEQNLNHDAMYWYRQDPGQGLRLIYYSQIVNDFQKGDIAEGYSVSREKKESFPLTVTSAQKNPTAFYLCASTPRTELSGPQHFGDGTRLSIL.

The CDR3 region has the DNA TGTGCCAGCTCACCCATTGGGGGCGGCCCGCTACTCGAGCAGTACTTC. This encodes CASSPIGGGPLLEQYF. V gene TRBV18 combines with J gene TRBJ2-7, with D maybe TRBD1 (6 bases). Germline assignment: CDR1 KGHSH and CDR2 LQKENI. Trimming stripped 3 bases from V and 6 bases from J, with 21 bases between. The CDR3 contains 16 residues.

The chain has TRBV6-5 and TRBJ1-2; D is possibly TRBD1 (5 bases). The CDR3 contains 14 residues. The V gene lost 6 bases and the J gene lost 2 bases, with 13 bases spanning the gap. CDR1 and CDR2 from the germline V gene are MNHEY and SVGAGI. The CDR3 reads CASSFLGGNYGYTF. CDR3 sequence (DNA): TGTGCCAGCAGCTTTCTCGGGGGGAACTATGGCTACACCTTC.

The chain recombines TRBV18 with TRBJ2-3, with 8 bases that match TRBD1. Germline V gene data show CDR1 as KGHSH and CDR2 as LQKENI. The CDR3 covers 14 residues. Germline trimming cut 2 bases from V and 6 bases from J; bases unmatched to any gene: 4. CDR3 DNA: TGTGCCAGCTCACCAGGGACAGGAGGGGATACGCAGTATTTT. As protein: CASSPGTGGDTQYF.

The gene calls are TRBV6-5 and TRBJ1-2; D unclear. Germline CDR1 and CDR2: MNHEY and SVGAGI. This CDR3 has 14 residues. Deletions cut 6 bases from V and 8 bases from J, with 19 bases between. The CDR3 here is CASSRTSTAGGYTF. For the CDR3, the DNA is TGTGCCAGCAGCCGTACCTCGACTGCGGGAGGCTACACCTTC.

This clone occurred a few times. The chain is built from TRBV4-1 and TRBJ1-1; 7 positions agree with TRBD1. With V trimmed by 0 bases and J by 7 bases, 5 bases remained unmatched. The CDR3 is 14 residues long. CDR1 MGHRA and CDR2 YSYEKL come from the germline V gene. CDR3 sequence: CASSQDQGGYEAFF. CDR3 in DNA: TGCGCCAGCAGCCAAGATCAGGGGGGATATGAAGCTTTCTTT.

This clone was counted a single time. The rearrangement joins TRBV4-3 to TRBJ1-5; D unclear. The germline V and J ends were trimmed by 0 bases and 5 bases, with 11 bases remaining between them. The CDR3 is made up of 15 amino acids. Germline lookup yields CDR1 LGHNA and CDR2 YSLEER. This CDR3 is CASSQDGRRDQPQHF. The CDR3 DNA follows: TGCGCCAGCAGCCAAGATGGGAGGCGGGATCAGCCCCAGCATTTT.

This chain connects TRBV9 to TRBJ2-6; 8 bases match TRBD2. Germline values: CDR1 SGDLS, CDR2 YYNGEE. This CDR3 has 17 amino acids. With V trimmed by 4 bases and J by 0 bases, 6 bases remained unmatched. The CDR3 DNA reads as TGTGCCAGCAGCAACGGGGGGGTGCGCTCTGGGGCCAACGTCCTGACTTTC. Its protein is CASSNGGVRSGANVLTF. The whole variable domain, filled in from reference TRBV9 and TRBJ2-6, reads DSGVTQTPKHLITATGQRVTLRCSPRSGDLSVYWYQQSLDQGLQFLIQYYNGEERAKGNILERFSAQQFPDLHSELNLSSLELGDSALYFCASSNGGVRSGANVLTFGAGSRLTVL.

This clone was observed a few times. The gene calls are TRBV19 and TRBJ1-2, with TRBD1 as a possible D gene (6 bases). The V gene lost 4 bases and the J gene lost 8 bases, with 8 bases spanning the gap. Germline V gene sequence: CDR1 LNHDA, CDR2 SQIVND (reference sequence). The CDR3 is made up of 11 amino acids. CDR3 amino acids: CASSRDIGYTF. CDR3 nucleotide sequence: TGTGCCAGTAGTAGGGACATCGGCTACACCTTC. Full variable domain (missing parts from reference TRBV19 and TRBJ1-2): DGGITQSPKYLFRKEGQNVTLSCEQNLNHDAMYWYRQDPGQGLRLIYYSQIVNDFQKGDIAEGYSVSREKKESFPLTVTSAQKNPTAFYLCASSRDIGYTFGSGTRLTVV.